The clone carrying this T cell receptor beta chain was seen a few times. The germline V gene has CDR1 SGHDN and CDR2 FVKESK. Trimming took 0 bases from V and 2 from J; bases not matched to a gene: 6. The CDR3 contains 18 residues. TCRdb re-analysed the 5' RACE reads in MiXCR, keeping a single row per CDR3 protein. This table has almost 600,000 distinct CDR3 sequences, about 13% appearing once. The sample comes from a study of T cells after yellow fever vaccination. The specimen was PBMCs, collected on the day of the yellow fever booster vaccination. This clonotype was obtained from a man aged 25-45 years who received the YFV17D yellow fever vaccine. The V call is TRBV14, the J call TRBJ2-1; TRBD1 aligns across 11 bases. The CDR3 here is CASSQDAPGQGAYNEQFF. CDR3 bases: TGTGCCAGCAGCCAAGACGCGCCGGGACAGGGGGCCTACAATGAGCAGTTCTTC.